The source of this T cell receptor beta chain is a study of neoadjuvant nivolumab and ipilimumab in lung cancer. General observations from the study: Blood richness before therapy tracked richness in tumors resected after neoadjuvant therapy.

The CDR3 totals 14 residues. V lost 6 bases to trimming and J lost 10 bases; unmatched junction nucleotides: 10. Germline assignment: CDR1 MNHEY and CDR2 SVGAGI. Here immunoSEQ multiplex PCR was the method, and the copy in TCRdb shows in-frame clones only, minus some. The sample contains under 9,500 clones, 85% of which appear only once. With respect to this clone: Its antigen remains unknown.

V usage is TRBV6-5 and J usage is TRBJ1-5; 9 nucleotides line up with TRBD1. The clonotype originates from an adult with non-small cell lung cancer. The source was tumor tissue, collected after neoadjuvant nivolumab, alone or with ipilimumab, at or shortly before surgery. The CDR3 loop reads CASSRAGTGHPQHF. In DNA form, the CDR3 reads TGTGCCAGCAGCCGTGCCGGGACAGGGCATCCCCAGCATTTT.